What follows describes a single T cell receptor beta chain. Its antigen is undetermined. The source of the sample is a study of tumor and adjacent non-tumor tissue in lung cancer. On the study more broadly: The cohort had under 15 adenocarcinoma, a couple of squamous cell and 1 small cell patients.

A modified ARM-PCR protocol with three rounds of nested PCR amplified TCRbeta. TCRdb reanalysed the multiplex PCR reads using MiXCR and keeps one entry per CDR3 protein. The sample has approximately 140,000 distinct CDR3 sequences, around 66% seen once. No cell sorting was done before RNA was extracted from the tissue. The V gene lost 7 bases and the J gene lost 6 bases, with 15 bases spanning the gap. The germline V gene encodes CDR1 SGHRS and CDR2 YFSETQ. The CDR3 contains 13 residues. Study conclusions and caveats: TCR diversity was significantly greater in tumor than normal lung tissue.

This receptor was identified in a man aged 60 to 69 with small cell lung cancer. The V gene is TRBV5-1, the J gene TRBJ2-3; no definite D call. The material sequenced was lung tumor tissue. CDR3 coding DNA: TGCGCCAGCCGTACCGATCTGAGGGATACGCAGTATTTT. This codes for CASRTDLRDTQYF.